This T cell receptor (beta chain) was captured by sequencing in a study of blood T cell repertoires in COVID-19. The wider study: The analysed material was cDNA or gDNA that came from T cells, B-cell-depleted T cells, or PBMCs.

Data came from immunoSEQ multiplex PCR; TCRdb stores just in-frame clones and leaves some out. The table shows fewer than 100,000 clones, with 91% occurring only once. Per germline, CDR1 MGHRA and CDR2 YSYEKL. V was shortened by 0 bases and J by 7 bases, with 11 bases between the two germline ends. The CDR3 spans 14 residues. V is TRBV4-1 and J is TRBJ2-3; D is perhaps TRBD2 (6 bases). The source is a woman between 45 and 65 years old in a cohort sampled during active COVID-19. The sample comprised peripheral blood. In DNA, the CDR3 is TGCGCCAGCAGCCAAGATTATGCGGGGAATACGCAGTATTTT. Protein sequence: CASSQDYAGNTQYF.